This TCR beta chain derives from a study of blood T cell repertoires in COVID-19. Adults between about 18 and 95 years of age took part from approximately 24 US areas. Sequenced by immunoSEQ multiplex PCR; TCRdb stores in-frame clones only, minus some. The sample consists of about 220,000 clones, 70% to 90% of them appearing once. The sequencing input was PBMCs or T cells enriched from blood (not recorded which). The TCR comes from a woman in her thirties or forties with acute COVID-19.

The CDR3 loop reads CSVELVGKGVNGYTF. The CDR3, as DNA: TGCAGCGTTGAATTGGTGGGGAAAGGGGTGAATGGCTACACCTTC. The chain combines TRBV29-1 with TRBJ1-2; possible D gene TRBD1, 5 bases. This CDR3 has 15 residues. Trimming stripped 2 bases from V and 6 bases from J, with 19 bases between. Germline CDR1 SQVTM, CDR2 ANQGSEA.